Shown below are 29 T cell receptor beta chains from a single sample sequenced in a study of T-cell reconstitution after alpha-beta-depleted transplantation in children. TCRbeta library construction was performed incorporating unique molecular identifiers. TCRdb recomputed calls from the PCR reads with MiXCR, one row per CDR3 protein. The sample consists of about 610,000 distinct CDR3 sequences, about 10% of them appearing once. The material sequenced was PBMCs from the stem cell graft donor, taken from the stem cell graft. These receptors originate from a human donor who donated a stem cell graft to a child with acute myeloid leukemia.

This clonotype was seen repeatedly, ten times or more. This chain links TRBV15 with TRBJ2-7; no definite D call. CDR3 size: 15 residues. CDR1 is LNHNV and CDR2 is YYDKDF in the germline V gene (reference sequence). V was shortened by 0 bases and J by 1 base, with 10 bases between the two germline ends. The CDR3 nucleotides are TGTGCCACCAGCAGAGATCAAACAAAATCCTACGAGCAGTACTTC. Translating it yields CATSRDQTKSYEQYF.

This clonotype has just a few counts. The chain carries TRBV6-1 and TRBJ1-5; perhaps TRBD1 as D (6 bases). This CDR3 comprises 17 residues. Trimming left V 2 bases short and J 2 bases short, with 16 bases between. Germline V gene lookup returns CDR1 MNHNS and CDR2 SASEGT. The CDR3 sequence: CASSEQEAGAGNQPQHF. CDR3 sequence (DNA): TGTGCCAGCAGTGAACAGGAAGCAGGGGCTGGCAATCAGCCCCAGCATTTT.

The V gene is TRBV6-5, the J gene TRBJ2-3, with 13 bases that match TRBD2. The CDR3 is made up of 16 amino acids. Germline CDR1 is MNHEY and CDR2 is SVGAGI. V lost 1 base to trimming and J lost 5 bases; unmatched junction nucleotides: 3. The CDR3 is CASSYLLAGGLDTQYF. Written as DNA, the CDR3 is TGTGCCAGCAGTTACTTACTAGCGGGAGGGCTAGATACGCAGTATTTT.

The rearrangement links TRBV24-1 to TRBJ1-5, with D possibly TRBD1 on 5 matching bases. CDR3 length equals 14 residues. CDR1 KGHDR and CDR2 SFDVKD come from the germline V gene. Trimming removed 4 bases at V and 7 bases at J, with 13 bases between. CDR3 coding DNA: TGTGCCACCAGTGAACCAGGGTTCGGGCAGCCCCAGCATTTT. This translates into CATSEPGFGQPQHF.

There are a few counts of this clonotype. The chain couples TRBV6-5 to TRBJ2-2, with D hard to call. Germline loops: CDR1 MNHEY, CDR2 SVGAGI. V lost 8 bases and J 1 base, leaving 17 bases between the germline ends. The CDR3 runs to 16 residues. The CDR3 here is CASSAYEAGNTGELFF. The CDR3 DNA reads as TGTGCCAGCTCGGCCTATGAGGCAGGGAACACCGGGGAGCTGTTTTTT.

This clonotype was picked up a small number of times. The gene calls are TRBV6-2 or TRBV6-3 and TRBJ2-1; 14 bases match TRBD2. V was pared by 6 bases and J by 16 bases, with 14 bases of the junction left unmatched. The CDR3 consists of 15 residues. Per the germline V gene, CDR1 is MNHEY and CDR2 is SVGEGT. CDR3: CASSRSAGTSGSFFF. Here the CDR3 DNA reads TGTGCCAGCAGCCGCTCAGCCGGGACTAGCGGGAGTTTTTTCTTC.

This clonotype was recorded a few times. This chain links TRBV27 with TRBJ2-7, with D perhaps TRBD1 (6 bases). V gave up 2 bases and J gave up 2 bases, with 10 bases separating them. The length of the CDR3 is 14 residues. Germline V gives CDR1 MNHEY, CDR2 SMNVEV (reference sequence). Written as DNA, the CDR3 is TGTGCCAGCAGTTTACGACAGGCACCCTACGAGCAGTACTTC. Translating gives CASSLRQAPYEQYF.

This clonotype came up a few times. This chain connects TRBV24-1 to TRBJ2-4; 8 bases map to TRBD1. The CDR3 runs to 17 residues. The germline gives CDR1 KGHDR, CDR2 SFDVKD. V was clipped by 0 bases and J by 0 bases; unmatched bases: 3. The CDR3 coding sequence is TGTGCCACCAGTGATTTGGGACAGGGCCTAGCCAAAAACATTCAGTACTTC. This codes for CATSDLGQGLAKNIQYF.

This rearrangement joins TRBV2 to TRBJ2-1, with D possibly being TRBD2 (6 bases). Germline CDR1 reads SNHLY; CDR2 reads FYNNEI. Trimming took off 7 bases at V and 7 bases at J, with 14 bases between the two ends. CDR3 length equals 13 residues. In nucleotides, the CDR3 is TGTGCCAGCACTGGAAGCGGGTATAATGAGCAGTTCTTC. This translates into CASTGSGYNEQFF.

This clonotype was seen ten or more times. At one of its ends the junction is not consistent with the germline gene, which may arise from a read error. The chain's CDR3 is CGAGEETQYF. Here the CDR3 DNA reads TGCGGGGCGGGAGAAGAGACCCAGTACTTC. This chain joins TRBV10-3 and TRBJ2-5; 7 nucleotides match TRBD2. Per the germline V gene, CDR1 is ENHRY and CDR2 is SYGVKD. The CDR3 has 10 residues.

The chain is built from TRBV25-1 and TRBJ1-1; unclear D gene. CDR3 length: 16 amino acids. Germline V lookup: CDR1 MGHDK, CDR2 SYGVNS. With 3 bases removed from V and 0 bases from J, the gap between germline ends came to 14 bases. DNA of the CDR3: TGTGCCAGCAGTGACTCGTTCCCCTCCATGAACACTGAAGCTTTCTTT. It translates to CASSDSFPSMNTEAFF.

The V call is TRBV6-2 or TRBV6-3, the J call TRBJ2-1; possible D gene TRBD2, 5 bases. This CDR3 has 13 amino acids. V was shortened by 0 bases and J by 9 bases, with 9 bases between the two germline ends. Germline V gives CDR1 MNHEY, CDR2 SVGEGT. The CDR3 DNA reads TGTGCCAGCAGTTACTCGAGAGGGCCTGAGCAGTTCTTC. Residues: CASSYSRGPEQFF.

In this sample, this clonotype turned up a few times. V and J are TRBV12-3 or TRBV12-4 and TRBJ1-5; tentative D call: TRBD1 (5 bases). This CDR3 spans 12 amino acids. Trimming stripped 5 bases from V and 7 bases from J, with 9 bases between. CDR3 nucleotides: TGTGCCAGCAGTACGGACAAGCAGCCCCAGCATTTT. The encoded protein is CASSTDKQPQHF.

This clonotype was counted many times. The J gene is TRBJ1-5, the V gene TRBV20-1; D is perhaps TRBD1 (5 bases). The ends were cut back, 1 base at V and 0 bases at J, with 13 bases in the middle. The CDR3 is 16 amino acids. Germline CDR1 is DFQATT and CDR2 is SNEGSKA (reference sequence). The CDR3 spells CSARVKTRVSNQPQHF. CDR3 sequence (DNA): TGCAGTGCTAGAGTTAAAACCAGGGTTAGCAATCAGCCCCAGCATTTT.

The chain has TRBV20-1 and TRBJ2-3, with D possibly matching TRBD1 (6 bases). Trimming took 6 bases from V and 2 from J, leaving 21 bases between them. The germline CDR1 and CDR2 sequences are DFQATT and SNEGSKA (reference sequence). This CDR3 is built from 16 residues. The CDR3 sequence is CSAILPSRGVTDTQYF. DNA of the CDR3: TGCAGTGCGATCCTGCCGTCCAGGGGCGTCACAGATACGCAGTATTTT.

The table lists this clonotype with a few counts. The gene calls are TRBV11-1 and TRBJ1-2, with TRBD1 matching 9 bases. This CDR3 is 18 amino acids long. Germline values: CDR1 SGHAT, CDR2 FQDESV (reference sequence). Trimming took 4 bases from V and 0 from J; bases not matched to a gene: 12. The CDR3, as DNA: TGTGCCAGCAGCTGGGACCCCGGACAGGGGCGCGCTAACTATGGCTACACCTTC. Its protein product is CASSWDPGQGRANYGYTF. Full variable domain (missing parts from reference TRBV11-1 and TRBJ1-2): EAEVAQSPRYKITEKSQAVAFWCDPISGHATLYWYRQILGQGPELLVQFQDESVVDDSQLPKDRFSAERLKGVDSTLKIQPAELGDSAMYLCASSWDPGQGRANYGYTFGSGTRLTVV.

This clonotype was detected many times. The chain is built from TRBV7-2 and TRBJ2-5; 8 positions agree with TRBD1. The V gene end was trimmed by 8 bases and the J gene end by 3 bases; junction bases not matched to a gene: 8. Germline V gives CDR1 SGHTA, CDR2 FQGNSA. The CDR3 contains 14 residues. The CDR3 reads CASGGTGEKETQYF. The CDR3 DNA sequence: TGTGCCAGCGGCGGGACAGGCGAAAAAGAGACCCAGTACTTC.

The chain is built from TRBV5-1 and TRBJ2-2, with TRBD2 identical over 8 bases. The CDR3 is made up of 18 amino acids. The germline V gene has CDR1 SGHRS and CDR2 YFSETQ. V lost 0 bases and J lost 0; bases outside the gene matches: 7. The DNA for the CDR3 is TGCGCCAGCAGCTTGGAAACGACTAGCGAACCGAACACCGGGGAGCTGTTTTTT. This translates into CASSLETTSEPNTGELFF.

This clonotype was seen more than once but under ten times. J is TRBJ2-7 and V is TRBV4-1, with unresolved D. Germline lookup yields CDR1 MGHRA and CDR2 YSYEKL. V was pared by 2 bases and J by 2 bases, with 16 bases between. The CDR3 has 16 amino acids. Written as DNA, the CDR3 is TGCGCCAGCAGCCAAACCCCCCGGACGGAAACCTACGAGCAGTACTTC. Translation gives CASSQTPRTETYEQYF.

Concerning this clonotype: This may be a read error, as it is one base from a much larger clone. This chain uses TRBV20-1 with TRBJ1-3; no clear D gene. The V end was cut by 1 base, the J end by 6 bases, with 13 bases between. Germline V gene lookup returns CDR1 DFQATT and CDR2 SNEGSKA (reference sequence). This CDR3 has 14 residues. Here the CDR3 reads CSARARVLKNTIYF. CDR3 bases: TGCAGTGCTAGAGCCCGGGTGCTGAAAAACACCATATATTTT.

This clonotype was counted between two and nine times. The V gene is TRBV2, the J gene TRBJ2-1; the match to TRBD2 covers 11 bases. The CDR3 loop spans 16 amino acids. V lost 4 bases and J lost 4; bases outside the gene matches: 6. Germline V gene sequence: CDR1 SNHLY, CDR2 FYNNEI. CDR3 sequence reads: CASSGLLAGGYNEQFF. The CDR3 coding sequence is TGTGCCAGCAGTGGCCTCCTAGCGGGAGGATACAATGAGCAGTTCTTC.

The chain recombines TRBV6-2 or TRBV6-3 with TRBJ2-2, with 7 nucleotides matching TRBD1. Germline V gene lookup returns CDR1 MNHEY and CDR2 SVGEGT. The CDR3 loop spans 16 amino acids. Unmatched junction bases numbered 5, after V lost 4 bases and J lost 0 bases. The CDR3: CASSSFGTANTGELFF. Written as DNA, the CDR3 is TGTGCCAGCAGTTCTTTTGGGACAGCGAACACCGGGGAGCTGTTTTTT.

This clonotype has a count of ten or more. The chain recombines TRBV27 with TRBJ2-1; the match to TRBD2 covers 7 bases. The CDR3 has 17 residues. Germline CDR1 and CDR2: MNHEY and SMNVEV (reference sequence). The J segment lost 0 bases and the V segment lost 5 bases, leaving 10 bases of the junction unmatched. The CDR3 DNA reads as TGTGCCAGCAGTCCCCGACAAGCGGGACTCTCCTACAATGAGCAGTTCTTC. Amino acid sequence: CASSPRQAGLSYNEQFF.

Here the CDR3 DNA reads TGTGCCAGCTTACCAGGGACCTATGGCTACACCTTC. Its translation is CASLPGTYGYTF. This chain uses TRBV12-3 or TRBV12-4 with TRBJ1-2; perhaps TRBD1 as D (5 bases). The V end was cut by 8 bases, the J end by 4 bases, with 11 bases between. The length of the CDR3 is 12 residues.

Ten or more counts support this clonotype. V is TRBV20-1 and J is TRBJ2-1; a weak D match, TRBD2 (5 bases). Looked up from germline, CDR1 is DFQATT and CDR2 is SNEGSKA (reference sequence). V was cut by 3 bases and J by 10 bases, with 13 bases left in between. This CDR3 is built from 12 residues. CDR3 in DNA: TGCAGTGCTAGTATTGGCGGCGGGGAGCAGTTCTTC. It is translated as CSASIGGGEQFF.

This clonotype was seen repeatedly, ten times or more. The rearrangement uses TRBV6-5 and TRBJ2-4; no clear D gene. With 5 bases removed from V and 0 bases from J, the gap between germline ends came to 11 bases. Germline CDR1 MNHEY, CDR2 SVGAGI. The CDR3 length is 15 residues. CDR3 nucleotides: TGTGCCAGCAGTCCCAGGCGGTTAGCCAAAAACATTCAGTACTTC. Protein sequence: CASSPRRLAKNIQYF.

This clonotype has at least ten counts. CDR3 region: CASSSYRGLNEQFF. For the CDR3, the DNA is TGTGCCAGCAGTTCGTACAGGGGGCTCAATGAGCAGTTCTTC. The rearrangement uses TRBV6-5 and TRBJ2-1; 9 positions match TRBD1. CDR1 and CDR2 (germline): MNHEY, SVGAGI. V shed 4 bases and J 6 bases; nucleotides not matched to a gene: 4. The CDR3 has 14 residues.

In this sample, this clonotype turned up many times. The CDR3 nucleotides are TGCAGTGCTAGAGTGGGGGTGGCAGGGACCTACGAGCAGTACTTC. Translation: CSARVGVAGTYEQYF. V usage is TRBV20-1 and J usage is TRBJ2-7; D may be TRBD1 or TRBD2 (5 bases each). V was shortened by 1 base and J by 2 bases, with 15 bases between the two germline ends. This CDR3 has 15 amino acids. Germline lookup yields CDR1 DFQATT and CDR2 SNEGSKA (reference sequence).

The chain links TRBV7-3 to TRBJ2-3; D uncertain. There are 15 residues in the CDR3. V shed 1 base and J shed 0 bases, with 8 bases lying between them. Germline CDR1 and CDR2: SGHTA and FQGTGA. The CDR3 spells CASSLKGGSTDTQYF. CDR3 DNA sequence: TGTGCCAGCAGCTTAAAAGGTGGAAGCACAGATACGCAGTATTTT.